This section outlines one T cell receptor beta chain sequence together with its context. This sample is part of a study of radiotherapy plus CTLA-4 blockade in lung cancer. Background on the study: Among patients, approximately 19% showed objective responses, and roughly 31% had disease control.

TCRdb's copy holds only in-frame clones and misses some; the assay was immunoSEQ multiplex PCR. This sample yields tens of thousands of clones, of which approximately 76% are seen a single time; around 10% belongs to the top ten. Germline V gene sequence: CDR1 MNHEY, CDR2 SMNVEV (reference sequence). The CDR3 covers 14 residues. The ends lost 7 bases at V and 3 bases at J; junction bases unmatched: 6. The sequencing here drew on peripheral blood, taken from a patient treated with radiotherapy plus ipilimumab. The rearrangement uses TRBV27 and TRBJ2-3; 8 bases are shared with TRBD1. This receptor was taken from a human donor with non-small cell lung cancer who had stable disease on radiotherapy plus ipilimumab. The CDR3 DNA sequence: TGTGCCAGCAATCGGGACAGGACTACAGATACGCAGTATTTT. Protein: CASNRDRTTDTQYF.